These 7 T cell receptor beta chains were all obtained from the same sample, sequenced in a study of shared T cell receptors in the human thymus. Clones were read by immunoSEQ multiplex PCR, and TCRdb kept only the in-frame ones, dropping some. The sample shows more than 550,000 clones, over 75% of them seen only once. This sample also belongs to another study, concerning human thymus T cells.

The sequenced sample consisted of thymocytes. These TCRs come from a girl under three years old with a congenital heart defect.

V and J are TRBV5-4 and TRBJ1-2; 9 bases agree with TRBD1. Germline CDR1 SGHNT, CDR2 YYREEE (reference sequence). V was clipped by 1 base and J by 7 bases; unmatched bases: 17. This CDR3 has 18 amino acids. CDR3 sequence reads: CASSLWKDRGGMNGGYTF. As DNA, the CDR3 is TGTGCCAGCAGCTTGTGGAAGGACAGGGGTGGGATGAACGGTGGCTACACCTTC.

The V and J genes are TRBV5-6 and TRBJ1-1, with D hard to call. The CDR3 is 19 residues long. Germline assignment: CDR1 SGHDT and CDR2 YYEEEE. V was clipped by 0 bases and J by 2 bases, with 23 bases between them. CDR3 sequence reads: CASSLDISWPDLLNTEAFF. DNA for the CDR3: TGTGCCAGCAGCTTGGATATTAGTTGGCCAGACTTACTTAACACTGAAGCTTTCTTT.

The chain combines TRBV6-1 with TRBJ2-7, with a possible D match to TRBD1 (6 bases). The CDR3 loop spans 13 amino acids. Per the germline V gene, CDR1 is MNHNS and CDR2 is SASEGT. Trimming removed 3 bases at V and 2 bases at J, with 8 bases between. CDR3: CASSDPGAYEQYF. In nucleotides, the CDR3 is TGTGCCAGCAGTGATCCAGGGGCCTACGAGCAGTACTTC.

As DNA, the CDR3 is TGTGCTAGTGCCGGTGTTGAGAGGTCTAGCACAGATACGCAGTATTTT. Translation: CASAGVERSSTDTQYF. The chain uses TRBV12-5 and TRBJ2-3, with D unresolved. V was clipped by 7 bases and J by 0 bases, with 17 bases between them. Germline-derived CDR1 and CDR2 are LGHNT and FRNRAP. The CDR3 contains 16 residues.

The rearrangement uses TRBV4-1 and TRBJ1-3; 7 bases agree with TRBD1. This CDR3 has 18 residues. Germline V gives CDR1 MGHRA, CDR2 YSYEKL. J lost 2 bases, V lost 0 bases, and 10 bases had no gene match. CDR3 region: CASSQESGQASAGNTIYF. CDR3 DNA: TGCGCCAGCAGCCAAGAGTCAGGACAGGCGAGCGCTGGAAACACCATATATTTT.

V is TRBV10-3 and J is TRBJ1-1, with D maybe TRBD1 (6 bases). Trimming pared 6 bases from V and 8 bases from J, leaving 22 bases between. This CDR3 region has 15 residues. CDR1 ENHRY and CDR2 SYGVKD come from the germline V gene. The CDR3 region is CAISERGTPAREAFF. CDR3 nucleotide sequence: TGTGCCATCAGCGAAAGGGGGACACCCGCCCGCGAAGCTTTCTTT.

This rearrangement joins TRBV7-9 to TRBJ2-7; the D is unclear. Germline V gene data show CDR1 as SEHNR and CDR2 as FQNEAQ (reference sequence). The CDR3 contains 15 residues. Trimming stripped 1 base from V and 3 bases from J, with 13 bases between. The CDR3 here is CASSLGFAVIYEQYF. CDR3 sequence (DNA): TGTGCCAGCAGCTTAGGTTTCGCAGTGATCTACGAGCAGTACTTC.